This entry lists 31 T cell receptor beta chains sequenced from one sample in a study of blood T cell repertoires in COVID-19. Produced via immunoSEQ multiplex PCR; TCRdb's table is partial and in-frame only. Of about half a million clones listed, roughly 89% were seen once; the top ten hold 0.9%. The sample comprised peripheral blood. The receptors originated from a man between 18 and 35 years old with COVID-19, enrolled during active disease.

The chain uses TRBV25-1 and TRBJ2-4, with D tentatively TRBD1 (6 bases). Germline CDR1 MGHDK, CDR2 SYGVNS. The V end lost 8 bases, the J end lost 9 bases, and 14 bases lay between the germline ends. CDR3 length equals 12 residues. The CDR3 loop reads CASGQGISIQYF. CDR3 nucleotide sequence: TGTGCCAGCGGGCAGGGGATAAGCATTCAGTACTTC.

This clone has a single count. The chain's CDR3 is CASRREGNTGELFF. CDR3 in DNA: TGTGCCAGCAGGCGGGAGGGGAACACCGGGGAGCTGTTTTTT. The chain has TRBV2 and TRBJ2-2, with 9 bases identical to TRBD2. The CDR3 runs to 14 residues. After removal of 6 bases from V and 1 base from J, the junction contained 0 bases not matched to a gene. CDR1 is SNHLY, CDR2 FYNNEI, per germline.

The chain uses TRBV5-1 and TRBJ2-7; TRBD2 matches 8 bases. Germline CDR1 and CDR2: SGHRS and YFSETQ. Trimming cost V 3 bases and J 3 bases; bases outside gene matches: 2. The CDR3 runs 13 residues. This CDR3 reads CASSSRGDYEQYF. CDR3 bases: TGCGCCAGCAGCTCGCGGGGGGACTACGAGCAGTACTTC.

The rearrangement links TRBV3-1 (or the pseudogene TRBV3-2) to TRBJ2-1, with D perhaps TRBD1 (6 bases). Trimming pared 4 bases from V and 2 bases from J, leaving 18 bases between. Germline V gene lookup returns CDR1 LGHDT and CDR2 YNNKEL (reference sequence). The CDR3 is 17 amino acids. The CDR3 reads CASSPEKGHRPYNEQFF. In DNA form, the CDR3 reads TGTGCCAGCAGCCCGGAAAAGGGACACCGCCCCTACAATGAGCAGTTCTTC.

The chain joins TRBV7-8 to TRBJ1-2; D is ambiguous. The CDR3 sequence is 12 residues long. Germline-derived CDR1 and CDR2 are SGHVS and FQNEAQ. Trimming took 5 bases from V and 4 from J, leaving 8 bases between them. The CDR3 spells CASSPRRYGYTF. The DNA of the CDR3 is TGTGCCAGCAGCCCTAGGCGCTATGGCTACACCTTC.

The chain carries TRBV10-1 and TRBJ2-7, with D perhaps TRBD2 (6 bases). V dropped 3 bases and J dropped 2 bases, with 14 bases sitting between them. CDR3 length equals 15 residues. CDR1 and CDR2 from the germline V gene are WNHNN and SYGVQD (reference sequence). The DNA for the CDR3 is TGCGCCAGCAGTGACATCGGGACGGGGGCCTACGAGCAGTACTTC. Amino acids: CASSDIGTGAYEQYF.

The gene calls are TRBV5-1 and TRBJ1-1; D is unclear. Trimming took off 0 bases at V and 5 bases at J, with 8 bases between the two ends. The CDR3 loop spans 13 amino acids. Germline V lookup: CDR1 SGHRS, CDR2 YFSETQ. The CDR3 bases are TGCGCCAGCAGCTTGGGGATCGGGACTGAAGCTTTCTTT. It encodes CASSLGIGTEAFF.

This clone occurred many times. The CDR3 loop reads CASSLVPWPSGNTIYF. In DNA form, the CDR3 reads TGTGCCAGCAGCTTAGTCCCTTGGCCCTCTGGAAACACCATATATTTT. The V and J genes are TRBV7-2 and TRBJ1-3; D is unclear. Germline V gene sequence: CDR1 SGHTA, CDR2 FQGNSA. The CDR3 length is 16 residues. V lost 1 base and J 0 bases, leaving 10 bases between the germline ends.

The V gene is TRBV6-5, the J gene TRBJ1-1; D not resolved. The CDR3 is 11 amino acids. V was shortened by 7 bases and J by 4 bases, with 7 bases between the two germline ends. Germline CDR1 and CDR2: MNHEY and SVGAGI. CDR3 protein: CASISPTEAFF. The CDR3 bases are TGTGCCAGCATATCCCCCACTGAAGCTTTCTTT.

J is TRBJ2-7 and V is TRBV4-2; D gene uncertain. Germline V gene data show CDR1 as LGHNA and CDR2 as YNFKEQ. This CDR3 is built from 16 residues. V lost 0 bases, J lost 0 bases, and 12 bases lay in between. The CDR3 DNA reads TGTGCCAGCAGCCAAGAAGCCCTAATAAGCTCCTACGAGCAGTACTTC. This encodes CASSQEALISSYEQYF.

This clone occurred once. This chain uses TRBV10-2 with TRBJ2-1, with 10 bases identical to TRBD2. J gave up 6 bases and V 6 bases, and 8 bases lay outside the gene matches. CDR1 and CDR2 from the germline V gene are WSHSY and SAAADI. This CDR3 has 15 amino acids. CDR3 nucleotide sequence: TGCGCCAGCAGGCCTCGAGCGGGAGGGCGCAATGAGCAGTTCTTC. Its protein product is CASRPRAGGRNEQFF.

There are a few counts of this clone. CDR3: CASSDRDSLYSNQPQHF. The DNA for the CDR3 is TGTGCCAGCAGTGACAGGGACAGTCTTTATAGCAATCAGCCCCAGCATTTT. V usage is TRBV6-1 and J usage is TRBJ1-5; 7 bases line up with TRBD1. Germline CDR1 reads MNHNS; CDR2 reads SASEGT. CDR3 size: 17 residues. The ends lost 3 bases at V and 0 bases at J; junction bases unmatched: 8.

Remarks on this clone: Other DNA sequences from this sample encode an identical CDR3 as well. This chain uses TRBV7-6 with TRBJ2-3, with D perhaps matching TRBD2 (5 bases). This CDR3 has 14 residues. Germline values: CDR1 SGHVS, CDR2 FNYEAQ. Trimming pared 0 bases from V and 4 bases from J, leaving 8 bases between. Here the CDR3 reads CASSLASGADTQYF. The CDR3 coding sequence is TGTGCCAGCAGCTTAGCTTCCGGGGCAGATACGCAGTATTTT.

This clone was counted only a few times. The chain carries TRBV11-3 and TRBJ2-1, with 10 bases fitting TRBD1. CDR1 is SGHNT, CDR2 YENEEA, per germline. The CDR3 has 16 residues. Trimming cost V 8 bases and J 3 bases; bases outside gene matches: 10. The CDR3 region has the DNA TGTGCCAGCTCTGGCGCCGGGACAGGGGACTACAATGAGCAGTTCTTC. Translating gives CASSGAGTGDYNEQFF.

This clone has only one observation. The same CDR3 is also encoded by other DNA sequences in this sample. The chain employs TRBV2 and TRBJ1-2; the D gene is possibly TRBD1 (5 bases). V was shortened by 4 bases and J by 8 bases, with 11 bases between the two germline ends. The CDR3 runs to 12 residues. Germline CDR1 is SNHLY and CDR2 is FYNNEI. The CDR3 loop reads CASSGQGGGYTF. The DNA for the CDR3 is TGTGCCAGCAGTGGCCAGGGTGGGGGCTACACCTTC.

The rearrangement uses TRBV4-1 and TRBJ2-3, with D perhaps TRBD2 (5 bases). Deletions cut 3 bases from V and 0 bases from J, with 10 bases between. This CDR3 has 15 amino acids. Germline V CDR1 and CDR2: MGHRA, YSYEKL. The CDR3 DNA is TGCGCCAGCAGCCAGACCCGGGATAGCACAGATACGCAGTATTTT. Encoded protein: CASSQTRDSTDTQYF.

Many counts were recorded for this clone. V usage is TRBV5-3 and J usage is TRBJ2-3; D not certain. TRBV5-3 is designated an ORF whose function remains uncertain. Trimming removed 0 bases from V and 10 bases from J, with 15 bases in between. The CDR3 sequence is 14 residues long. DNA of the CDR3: TGTGCCAGAAGCTTGGAAGGTTCAGGCCATTCGCAGTATTTT. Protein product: CARSLEGSGHSQYF.

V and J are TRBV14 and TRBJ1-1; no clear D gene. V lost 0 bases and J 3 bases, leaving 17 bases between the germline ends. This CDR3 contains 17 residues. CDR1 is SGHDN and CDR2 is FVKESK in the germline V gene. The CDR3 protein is CASSQDEVGEGDTEAFF. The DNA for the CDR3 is TGTGCCAGCAGCCAAGATGAGGTCGGGGAGGGAGACACTGAAGCTTTCTTT.

For the CDR3, the DNA is TGTGCCAGCAGTGAACCATCTTTCGGGGGGGAGCAGTACTTC. Its protein is CASSEPSFGGEQYF. The chain uses TRBV6-1 and TRBJ2-7; 7 nucleotides match TRBD2. V shed 2 bases and J 7 bases; nucleotides not matched to a gene: 8. The germline gives CDR1 MNHNS, CDR2 SASEGT. The CDR3 is 14 amino acids.

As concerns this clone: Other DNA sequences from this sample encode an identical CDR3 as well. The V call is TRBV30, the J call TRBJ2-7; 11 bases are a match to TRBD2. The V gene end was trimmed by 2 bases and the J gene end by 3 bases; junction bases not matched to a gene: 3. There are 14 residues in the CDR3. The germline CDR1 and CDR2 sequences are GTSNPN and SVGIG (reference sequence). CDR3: CAWSRLAGGYEQYF. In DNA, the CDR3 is TGTGCCTGGAGTCGGCTAGCGGGAGGCTACGAGCAGTACTTC.

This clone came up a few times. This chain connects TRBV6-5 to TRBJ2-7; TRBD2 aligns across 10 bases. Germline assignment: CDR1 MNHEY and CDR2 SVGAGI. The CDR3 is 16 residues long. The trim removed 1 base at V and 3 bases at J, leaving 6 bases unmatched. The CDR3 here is CASSYYLAGGGYEQYF. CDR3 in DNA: TGTGCCAGCAGTTACTACTTAGCGGGGGGAGGCTACGAGCAGTACTTC.

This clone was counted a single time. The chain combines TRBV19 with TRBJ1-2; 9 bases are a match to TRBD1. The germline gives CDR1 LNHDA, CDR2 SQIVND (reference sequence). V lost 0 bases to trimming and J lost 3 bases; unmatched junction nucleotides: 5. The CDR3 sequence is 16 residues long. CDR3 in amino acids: CASSIDTGGEDYGYTF. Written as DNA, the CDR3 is TGTGCCAGTAGTATAGACACAGGGGGCGAGGACTATGGCTACACCTTC.

The CDR3 bases are TGTGCCAGCAGCCAAGGACAGGGGGCGAGAGGAAACACCATATATTTT. This translates into CASSQGQGARGNTIYF. V is TRBV5-8 and J is TRBJ1-3; 11 bases are a match to TRBD1. Germline V gives CDR1 SGHTS, CDR2 YDEGEE. The V and J ends lost 4 bases and 4 bases, in that order; junction bases with no gene match: 7. The CDR3 spans 16 residues.

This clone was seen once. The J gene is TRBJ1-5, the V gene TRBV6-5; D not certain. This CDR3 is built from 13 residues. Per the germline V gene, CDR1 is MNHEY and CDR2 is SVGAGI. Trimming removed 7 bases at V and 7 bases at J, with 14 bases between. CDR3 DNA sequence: TGTGCCAGCACCTTACACGTACAGCAGCCCCAGCATTTT. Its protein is CASTLHVQQPQHF.

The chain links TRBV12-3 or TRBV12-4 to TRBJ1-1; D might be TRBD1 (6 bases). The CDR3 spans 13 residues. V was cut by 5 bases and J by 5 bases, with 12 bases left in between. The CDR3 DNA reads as TGTGCCAGCAGTCGTAGGGGGGGGACTGAAGCTTTCTTT. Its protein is CASSRRGGTEAFF.

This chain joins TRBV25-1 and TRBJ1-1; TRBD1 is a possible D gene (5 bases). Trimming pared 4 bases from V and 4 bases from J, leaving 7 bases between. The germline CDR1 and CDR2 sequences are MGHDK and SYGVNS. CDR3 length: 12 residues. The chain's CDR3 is CASSVGATEAFF. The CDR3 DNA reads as TGTGCCAGCAGTGTAGGGGCCACTGAAGCTTTCTTT.

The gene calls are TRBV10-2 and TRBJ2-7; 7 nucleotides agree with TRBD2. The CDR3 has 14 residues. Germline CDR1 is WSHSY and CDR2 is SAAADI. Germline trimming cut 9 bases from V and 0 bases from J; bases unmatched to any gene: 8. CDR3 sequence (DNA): TGCGCCAGTGCCGATAGCGGGTTCTCCTACGAGCAGTACTTC. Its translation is CASADSGFSYEQYF.

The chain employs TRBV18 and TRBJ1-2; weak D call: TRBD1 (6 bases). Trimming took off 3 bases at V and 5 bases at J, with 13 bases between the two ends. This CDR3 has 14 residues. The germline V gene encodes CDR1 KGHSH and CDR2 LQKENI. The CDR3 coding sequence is TGTGCCAGCTCACCGGGGGCAGGGGAGTATGGCTACACCTTC. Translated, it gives CASSPGAGEYGYTF.

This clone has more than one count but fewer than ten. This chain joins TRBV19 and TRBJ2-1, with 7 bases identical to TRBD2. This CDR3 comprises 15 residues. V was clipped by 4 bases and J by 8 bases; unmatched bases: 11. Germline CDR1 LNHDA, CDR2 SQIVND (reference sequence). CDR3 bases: TGTGCCAGTAGTAGGGGCGGGAGCGGGATAGATGAGCAGTTCTTC. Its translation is CASSRGGSGIDEQFF.

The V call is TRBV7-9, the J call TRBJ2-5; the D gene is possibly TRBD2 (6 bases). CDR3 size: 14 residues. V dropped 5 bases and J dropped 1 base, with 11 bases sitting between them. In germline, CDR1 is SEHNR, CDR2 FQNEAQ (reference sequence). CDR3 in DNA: TGTGCCAGCAGCACAGGACTAATCCAAGAGACCCAGTACTTC. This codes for CASSTGLIQETQYF.

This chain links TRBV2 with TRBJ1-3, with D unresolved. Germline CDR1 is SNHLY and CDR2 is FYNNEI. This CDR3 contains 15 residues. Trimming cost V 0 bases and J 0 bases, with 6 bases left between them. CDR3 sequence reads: CASSEARHSGNTIYF. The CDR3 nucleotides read TGTGCCAGCAGTGAAGCGCGTCACTCTGGAAACACCATATATTTT.